This T cell receptor (beta chain) was observed in a study of OX40 agonist ivuxolimab in advanced cancers. Concerning this clone itself: What it recognizes is unknown.

Broader study findings: CD8+ T cells (on average) carried more expanded clones than CD4+ T cells. At 0.1 to 3.0 mg/kg and by week 6, CD4+ and CD8+ T cells in the blood had expanded clonally.

Repertoires were generated with immunoSEQ multiplex PCR, while TCRdb's copy carries only in-frame clones and drops some. This table has some 61,000 clones, roughly 90% appearing once. Blood got drawn at baseline, again on cycle 4 day 1, and then on cycle 7 day 1. Trimming cost V 4 bases and J 8 bases; bases outside gene matches: 5. This CDR3 contains 13 residues. Germline CDR1 SGHNT, CDR2 YYREEE (reference sequence). This TCR came from an adult with an advanced solid tumor such as melanoma, head and neck, liver or kidney cancer. The chain couples TRBV5-4 to TRBJ2-1, with 8 bases identical to TRBD1. The starting material was CD4+ or CD8+ T cells sorted from blood, obtained in a trial of the OX40 agonist ivuxolimab. The CDR3 spells CASSVSTGDEQFF. The CDR3, as DNA: TGTGCCAGCAGCGTATCGACAGGGGATGAGCAGTTCTTC.